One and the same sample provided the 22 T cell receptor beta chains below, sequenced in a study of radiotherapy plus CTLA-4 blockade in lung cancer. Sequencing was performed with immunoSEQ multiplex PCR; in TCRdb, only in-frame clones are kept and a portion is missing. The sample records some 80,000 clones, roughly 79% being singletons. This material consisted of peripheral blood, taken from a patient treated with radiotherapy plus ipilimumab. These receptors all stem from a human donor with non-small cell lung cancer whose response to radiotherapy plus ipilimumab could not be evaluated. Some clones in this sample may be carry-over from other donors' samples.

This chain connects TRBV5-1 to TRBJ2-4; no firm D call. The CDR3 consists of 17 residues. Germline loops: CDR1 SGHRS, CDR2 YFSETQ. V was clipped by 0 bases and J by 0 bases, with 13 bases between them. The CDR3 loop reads CASSLGLEEIAKNIQYF. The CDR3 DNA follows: TGCGCCAGCAGCTTGGGACTCGAAGAGATAGCCAAAAACATTCAGTACTTC.

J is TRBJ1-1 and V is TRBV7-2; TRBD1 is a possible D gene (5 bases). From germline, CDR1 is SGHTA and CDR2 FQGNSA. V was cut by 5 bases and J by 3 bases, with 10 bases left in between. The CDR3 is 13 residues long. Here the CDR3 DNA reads TGTGCCAGCAGCCCTACCAGGGACACTGAAGCTTTCTTT. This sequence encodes CASSPTRDTEAFF. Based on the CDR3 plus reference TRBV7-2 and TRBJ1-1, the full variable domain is GAGVSQSPSNKVTEKGKDVELRCDPISGHTALYWYRQSLGQGLEFLIYFQGNSAPDKSGLPSDRFSAERTGGSVSTLTIQRTQQEDSAVYLCASSPTRDTEAFFGQGTRLTVV.

CDR3 region: CASSSGTGTREQYF. DNA for the CDR3: TGTGCCAGCAGCTCCGGTACAGGTACGAGGGAGCAGTACTTC. This chain connects TRBV5-4 to TRBJ2-7; D might be TRBD1 (5 bases). CDR1 and CDR2 (germline): SGHNT, YYREEE (reference sequence). V lost 3 bases to trimming and J lost 7 bases, with 17 bases between them. The CDR3 consists of 14 residues.

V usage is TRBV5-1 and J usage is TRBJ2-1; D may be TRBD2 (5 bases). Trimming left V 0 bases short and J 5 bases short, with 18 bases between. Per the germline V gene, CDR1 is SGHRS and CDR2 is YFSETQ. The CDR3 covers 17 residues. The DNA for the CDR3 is TGCGCCAGCAGCTTGGGCCCAGAGCGGCCGACGGACAATGAGCAGTTCTTC. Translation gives CASSLGPERPTDNEQFF. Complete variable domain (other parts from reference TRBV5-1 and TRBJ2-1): KAGVTQTPRYLIKTRGQQVTLSCSPISGHRSVSWYQQTPGQGLQFLFEYFSETQRNKGNFPGRFSGRQFSNSRSEMNVSTLELGDSALYLCASSLGPERPTDNEQFFGPGTRLTVL.

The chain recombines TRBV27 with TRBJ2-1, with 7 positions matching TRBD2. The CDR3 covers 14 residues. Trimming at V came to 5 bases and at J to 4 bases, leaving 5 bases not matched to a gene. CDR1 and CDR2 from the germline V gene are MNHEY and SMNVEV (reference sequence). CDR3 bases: TGTGCCAGCAGTCCTGGACTAGAATACAATGAGCAGTTCTTC. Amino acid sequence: CASSPGLEYNEQFF.

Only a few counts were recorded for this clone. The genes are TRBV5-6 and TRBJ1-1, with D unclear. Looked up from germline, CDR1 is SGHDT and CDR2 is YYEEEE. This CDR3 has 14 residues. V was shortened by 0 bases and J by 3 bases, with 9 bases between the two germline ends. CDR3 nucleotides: TGTGCCAGCAGCTTGGTGGGCTTCGACACTGAAGCTTTCTTT. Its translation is CASSLVGFDTEAFF. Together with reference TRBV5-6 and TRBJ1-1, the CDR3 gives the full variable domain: DAGVTQSPTHLIKTRGQQVTLRCSPKSGHDTVSWYQQALGQGPQFIFQYYEEEERQRGNFPDRFSGHQFPNYSSELNVNALLLGDSALYLCASSLVGFDTEAFFGQGTRLTVV.

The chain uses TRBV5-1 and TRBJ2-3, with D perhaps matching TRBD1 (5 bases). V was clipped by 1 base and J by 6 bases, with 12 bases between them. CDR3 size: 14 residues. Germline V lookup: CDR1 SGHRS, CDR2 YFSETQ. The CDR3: CASSLQGFTDTQYF. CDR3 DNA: TGCGCCAGCAGCTTGCAGGGATTCACTGATACGCAGTATTTT.

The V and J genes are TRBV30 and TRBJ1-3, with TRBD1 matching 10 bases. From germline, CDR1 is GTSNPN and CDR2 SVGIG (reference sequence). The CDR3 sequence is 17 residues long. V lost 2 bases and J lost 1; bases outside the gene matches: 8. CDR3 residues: CAWSWDRGSRSGNTIYF. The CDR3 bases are TGTGCCTGGAGTTGGGACAGGGGTAGTCGGTCTGGAAACACCATATATTTT. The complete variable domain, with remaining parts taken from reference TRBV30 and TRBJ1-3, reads SQTIHQWPATLVQPVGSPLSLECTVEGTSNPNLYWYRQAAGRGLQLLFYSVGIGQISSEVPQNLSASRPQDRQFILSSKKLLLSDSGFYLCAWSWDRGSRSGNTIYFGEGSWLTVV.

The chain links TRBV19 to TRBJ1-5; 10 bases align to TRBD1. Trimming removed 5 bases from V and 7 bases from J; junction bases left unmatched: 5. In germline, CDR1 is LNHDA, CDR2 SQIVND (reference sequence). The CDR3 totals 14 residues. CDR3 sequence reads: CASSRDRGLQPQHF. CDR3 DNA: TGTGCCAGTAGTCGTGACAGGGGGCTCCAGCCCCAGCATTTT.

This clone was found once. In DNA form, the CDR3 reads TGTGCCATCAGTGAGTCTTCGGGGGGGCGGCTGAAGACCCAGTACTTC. This sequence encodes CAISESSGGRLKTQYF. The chain couples TRBV10-3 to TRBJ2-5, with 8 bases fitting TRBD2. The CDR3 is made up of 16 amino acids. Germline lookup yields CDR1 ENHRY and CDR2 SYGVKD. Trimming at V came to 0 bases and at J to 6 bases, leaving 9 bases not matched to a gene.

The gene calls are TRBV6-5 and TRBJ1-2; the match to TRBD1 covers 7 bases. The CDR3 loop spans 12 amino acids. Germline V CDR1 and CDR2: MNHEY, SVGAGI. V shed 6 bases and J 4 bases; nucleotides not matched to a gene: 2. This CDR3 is CASRDRVYGYTF. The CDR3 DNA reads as TGTGCCAGCAGAGACAGGGTCTATGGCTACACCTTC.

Here the CDR3 reads CASSEDPGTGVPAGGRETQYF. The DNA of the CDR3 is TGTGCCAGCAGTGAAGACCCCGGGACAGGGGTCCCAGCGGGGGGTCGGGAGACCCAGTACTTC. The chain recombines TRBV6-1 with TRBJ2-5, with D perhaps TRBD1 (10 bases). This CDR3 has 21 residues. Germline CDR1 is MNHNS and CDR2 is SASEGT. V was cut by 1 base and J by 5 bases, with 32 bases left in between.

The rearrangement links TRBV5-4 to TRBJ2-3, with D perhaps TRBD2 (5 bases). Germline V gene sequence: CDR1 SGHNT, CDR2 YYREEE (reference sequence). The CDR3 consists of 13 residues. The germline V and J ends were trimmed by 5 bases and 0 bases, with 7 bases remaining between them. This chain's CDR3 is CASRRESTDTQYF. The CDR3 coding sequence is TGTGCCAGCAGACGGGAAAGCACAGATACGCAGTATTTT.

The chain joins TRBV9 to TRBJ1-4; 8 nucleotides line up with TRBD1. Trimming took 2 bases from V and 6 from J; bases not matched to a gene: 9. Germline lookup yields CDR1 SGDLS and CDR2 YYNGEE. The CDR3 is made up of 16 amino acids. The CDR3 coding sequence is TGTGCCAGCAGCGTCGCACCAGGGGGCGCCGATGAAAAACTGTTTTTT. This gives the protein CASSVAPGGADEKLFF.

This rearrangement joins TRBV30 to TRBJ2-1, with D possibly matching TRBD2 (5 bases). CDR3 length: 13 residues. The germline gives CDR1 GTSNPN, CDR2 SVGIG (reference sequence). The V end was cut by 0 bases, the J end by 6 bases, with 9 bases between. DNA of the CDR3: TGTGCCTGGAGTGTATCGACTACCAATGAGCAGTTCTTC. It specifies CAWSVSTTNEQFF. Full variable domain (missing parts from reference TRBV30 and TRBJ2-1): SQTIHQWPATLVQPVGSPLSLECTVEGTSNPNLYWYRQAAGRGLQLLFYSVGIGQISSEVPQNLSASRPQDRQFILSSKKLLLSDSGFYLCAWSVSTTNEQFFGPGTRLTVL.

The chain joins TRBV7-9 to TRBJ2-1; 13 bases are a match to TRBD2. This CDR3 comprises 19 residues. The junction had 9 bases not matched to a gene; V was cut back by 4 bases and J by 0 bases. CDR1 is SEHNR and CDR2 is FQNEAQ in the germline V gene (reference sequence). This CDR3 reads CASSWTGTSGDFSYNEQFF. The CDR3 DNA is TGTGCCAGCAGCTGGACCGGGACTAGCGGGGATTTCTCCTACAATGAGCAGTTCTTC.

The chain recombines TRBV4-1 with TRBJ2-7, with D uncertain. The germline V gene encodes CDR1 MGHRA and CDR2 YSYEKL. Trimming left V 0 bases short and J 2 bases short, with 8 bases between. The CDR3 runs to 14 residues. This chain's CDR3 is CASSQEMRAYEQYF. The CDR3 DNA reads TGCGCCAGCAGCCAAGAGATGAGAGCCTACGAGCAGTACTTC.

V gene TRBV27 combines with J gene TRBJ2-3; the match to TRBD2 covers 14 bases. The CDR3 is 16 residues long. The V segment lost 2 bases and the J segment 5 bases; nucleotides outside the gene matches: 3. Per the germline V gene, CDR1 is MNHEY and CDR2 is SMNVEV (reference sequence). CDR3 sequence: CASSLTGLAGGDTQYF. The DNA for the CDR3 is TGTGCCAGCAGTTTAACCGGACTAGCGGGGGGAGATACGCAGTATTTT.

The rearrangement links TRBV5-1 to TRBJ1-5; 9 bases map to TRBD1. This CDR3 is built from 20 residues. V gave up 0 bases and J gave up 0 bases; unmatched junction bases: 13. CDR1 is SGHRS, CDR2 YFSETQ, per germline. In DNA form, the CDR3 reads TGCGCCAGCAGCTTGGCTCTTCGGACAGGGGAGGCCTATAGCAATCAGCCCCAGCATTTT. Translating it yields CASSLALRTGEAYSNQPQHF.

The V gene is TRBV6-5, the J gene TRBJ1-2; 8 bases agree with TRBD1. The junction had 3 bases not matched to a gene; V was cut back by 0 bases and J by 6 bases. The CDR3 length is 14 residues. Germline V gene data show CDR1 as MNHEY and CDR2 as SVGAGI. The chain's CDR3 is CASSYSETGDGYTF. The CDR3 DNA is TGTGCCAGCAGTTACTCGGAGACAGGGGATGGCTACACCTTC.

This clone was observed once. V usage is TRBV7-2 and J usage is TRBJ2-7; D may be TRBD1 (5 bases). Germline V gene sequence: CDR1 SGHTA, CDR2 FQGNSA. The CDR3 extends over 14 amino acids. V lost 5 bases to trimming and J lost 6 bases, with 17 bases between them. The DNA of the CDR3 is TGTGCCAGCAGCAATAGACAGAAACTGGGCGAGCAGTACTTC. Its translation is CASSNRQKLGEQYF.

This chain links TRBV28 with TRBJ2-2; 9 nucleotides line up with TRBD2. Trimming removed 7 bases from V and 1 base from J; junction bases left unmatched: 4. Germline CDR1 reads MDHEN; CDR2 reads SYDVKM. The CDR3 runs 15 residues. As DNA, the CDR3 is TGTGCCAGCAAGAGCGGGGGGCAGAACACCGGGGAGCTGTTTTTT. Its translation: CASKSGGQNTGELFF.